This passage covers 2 T cell receptor beta chains from one sample sequenced in a study of PD-1 blockade in classical Hodgkin lymphoma (dated by TCRdb to 2018 to 2020). The meaning of the sample's time point label: cycle 2 day 1 (C2D1) of nivolumab. All trial patients had relapsed after autologous stem cell transplantation, with cohorts A, B and C differing in prior brentuximab vedotin exposure. Library construction relied on the immunoSEQ multiplex PCR assay. As stored in TCRdb, this immuneACCESS dataset retains in-frame rearrangements with V and J assigned. A fraction of the clones does not appear; measured against another copy, unresolved V genes explain less than half of the discrepancy, and the remainder lacks a known reason. This sample holds 50,000 or so clones; roughly 73% were observed only once. The ten largest clonotypes hold more than 13% of the sample. This specimen was peripheral blood mononuclear cells (PBMCs), taken before the second cycle of nivolumab. All receptors come from a human donor with classical Hodgkin lymphoma.

The J gene is TRBJ2-1, the V gene TRBV6-5, with 13 bases lining up with TRBD2. Germline-derived CDR1 and CDR2 are MNHEY and SVGAGI. With 2 bases clipped from V and 9 bases from J, the junction kept 7 bases outside the gene matches. This CDR3 comprises 16 residues. The CDR3 sequence is CASSYGWTSGSSEQFF. The DNA for the CDR3 is TGTGCCAGCAGTTACGGCTGGACTAGCGGGAGTAGTGAGCAGTTCTTC.

The chain recombines TRBV18 with TRBJ2-7; a weak D match, TRBD1 (6 bases). Germline assignment: CDR1 KGHSH and CDR2 LQKENI. V was cut by 3 bases and J by 3 bases, with 12 bases left in between. The CDR3 is 14 amino acids. This CDR3 is CASSPSIGGYEQYF. The DNA of the CDR3 is TGTGCCAGCTCACCTTCAATAGGGGGCTACGAGCAGTACTTC.